This TCR beta chain was captured by sequencing in a study of OX40 agonist ivuxolimab in advanced cancers. Repertoires were generated with immunoSEQ multiplex PCR, while TCRdb's copy carries only in-frame clones and drops some. The sample lists about 70,000 clones; 86% were seen once. Germline lookup yields CDR1 ENHRY and CDR2 SYGVKD. Losses at the gene ends were 8 bases for V and 6 bases for J; bases not matched to a gene: 4. CDR3 length: 13 amino acids. This clone occurred once. V is TRBV10-3 and J is TRBJ2-1; 10 bases fit TRBD1. The clonotype originates from an adult with an advanced solid tumor such as melanoma, head and neck, liver or kidney cancer. This specimen consisted of CD4+ or CD8+ T cells sorted from blood, obtained in a trial of the OX40 agonist ivuxolimab. The CDR3 bases are TGTGCCATCTCGTGGACAGGGGGCAATGAGCAGTTCTTC. Protein: CAISWTGGNEQFF.